This TCR beta chain was observed in a study of blood T cell repertoires in COVID-19. This clone was seen a single time. Methods used by the authors: Quantification of nucleated cells was approximated via reference gene primer amplification. Method: immunoSEQ multiplex PCR; TCRdb's copy keeps in-frame clones and lacks some. D and trimming come from the DNA, and the V and J calls and clone size come from that table. There are some 280,000 clones in the sample; approximately 80% occur only once, and approximately 3.8% lies in the top ten. Looked up from germline, CDR1 is MNHNS and CDR2 is SASEGT. V gave up 2 bases and J gave up 8 bases; unmatched junction bases: 6. CDR3 length: 15 residues.

The rearrangement uses TRBV6-1 and TRBJ2-1, with 10 bases lining up with TRBD2. The TCR comes from a woman in her 50s with active or convalescent COVID-19. The sequenced sample consisted of peripheral blood. The DNA of the CDR3 is TGTGCCAGCAGTGAAACTAGCGGGATTATCCATGAGCAGTTCTTC. It codes for CASSETSGIIHEQFF.